This record looks at one T cell receptor (beta chain) sequence and its context. The antigen is unknown. The data belong to a study of CD8+ T cells in alopecia areata. At the level of the study: It was 6 to 18 months of tofacitinib, and then there were 6 months off drug.

Documented treatment: oral pan-JAK inhibitor, 5-10 mg twice daily. The authors extracted RNA and reverse transcribed it into cDNA as the sequencing template. Some clones are missing from TCRdb's copy, which holds only in-frame ones; the method was immunoSEQ multiplex PCR. The sample contains fewer than 150,000 clones, approximately 85% of which appear only once. General study points: Especially in alopecia totalis/universalis, lesional scalp showed greater clonality than normal scalp did. There were many expanded lesional clones persisting in scalp and blood during tofacitinib.

CDR3 length: 15 amino acids. CDR1 is MNHEY and CDR2 is SVGAGI in the germline V gene. V was pared by 2 bases and J by 2 bases, with 12 bases between. The rearrangement links TRBV6-5 to TRBJ1-1, with D perhaps TRBD1 (5 bases). Sequenced material: CD8+ T cells sorted from blood, taken at week 4, from a patient treated with tofacitinib. The sequence was obtained from a human donor with alopecia areata. In DNA, the CDR3 is TGTGCCAGCAGTTACCCGGGACTGATAAACACTGAAGCTTTCTTT. Translation gives CASSYPGLINTEAFF.